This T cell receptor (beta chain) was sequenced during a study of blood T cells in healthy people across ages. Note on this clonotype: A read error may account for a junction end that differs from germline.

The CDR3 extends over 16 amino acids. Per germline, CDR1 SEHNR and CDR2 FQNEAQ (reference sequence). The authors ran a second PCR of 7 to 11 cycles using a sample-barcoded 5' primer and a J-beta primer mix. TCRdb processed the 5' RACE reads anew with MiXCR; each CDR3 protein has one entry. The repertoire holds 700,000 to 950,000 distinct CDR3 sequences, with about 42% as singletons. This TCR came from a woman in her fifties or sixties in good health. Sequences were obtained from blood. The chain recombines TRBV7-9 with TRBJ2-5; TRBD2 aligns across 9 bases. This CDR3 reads CANSSSGTSNQETQYF. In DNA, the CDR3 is TGTGCCAACAGCTCCTCCGGGACTAGCAACCAAGAGACCCAGTACTTC.